Listed below are T cell receptor beta chains from one sample, sequenced in a study of OX40 agonist ivuxolimab in advanced cancers. The data were produced by immunoSEQ multiplex PCR, yet TCRdb's version contains in-frame clones alone and is incomplete. Altogether tens of thousands of clones are present, about 88% being singletons, with the ten largest covering 34%. The starting material was CD4+ or CD8+ T cells sorted from blood, obtained in a trial of the OX40 agonist ivuxolimab. All receptors come from an adult with an advanced solid tumor such as melanoma, head and neck, liver or kidney cancer. CDR3s include the opening cysteine and the closing phenylalanine or tryptophan. The D gene is left open where the match is weak. Part of the rows lack a size; the others show once, few, many or a class for expanded clones.

clone_size	d_call	v_call	j_call	cdr3_nt	cdr3_aa
.	TRBD2	TRBV27	TRBJ2-7	TGTGCCAGCAGCCCTGGGACTAGCGGGATTCAGCAGTACTTC	CASSPGTSGIQQYF
.	TRBD2	TRBV29-1	TRBJ2-3	TGCAGCGTGGGACTAGCGGGTCCCACAGATACGCAGTATTTT	CSVGLAGPTDTQYF
.	.	TRBV5-1	TRBJ1-4	TGCGCCAGCAGTCCCACACTAAACCGTGGAGAAAAACTGTTTTTT	CASSPTLNRGEKLFF
once	.	TRBV11-2	TRBJ2-7	TGTGCCAGCAGCCAAGCCCCCTACGAGCAGTACTTC	CASSQAPYEQYF
once	.	TRBV5-4	TRBJ2-5	TGTGCCAGCAGCTTACGGGGGGCGGGGTCAGGAGAGACCCAGTACTTC	CASSLRGAGSGETQYF
few	.	TRBV11-2	TRBJ2-7	TGTGCCAGCAGCTTAGTCCGGGTGGACAGAAGCATTTCCTACGAGCAGTACTTC	CASSLVRVDRSISYEQYF
.	TRBD2	TRBV6-1	TRBJ2-7	TGTGCCAGCAGTGAGATTAGCGGGAGTCCGTACGAGCAGTACTTC	CASSEISGSPYEQYF
.	TRBD2	TRBV6-1	TRBJ2-5	TGTGCCAGCAGTGAAGGCCACGGACTAGCGGGAGTGAGAGAGCAGTACTTC	CASSEGHGLAGVREQYF
.	TRBD2	TRBV29-1	TRBJ2-1	TGCAGCGTTTTGCTAGCGGGAGGGAGTGAGCAGTTCTTC	CSVLLAGGSEQFF
.	.	TRBV10-1	TRBJ2-1	TGCGCCAGCAGTGAACGGGGCTTAGCCTACAATGAGCAGTTCTTC	CASSERGLAYNEQFF
.	.	TRBV7-9	TRBJ1-1	TGTGCCAGTAGCTTAAATCTTGCAATCGAGACGAACACTGAAGCTTTCTTT	CASSLNLAIETNTEAFF
few	TRBD2	TRBV19	TRBJ2-7	TGTGCCAGTAGTAGGTCGGGACTAGCGGGATTATCCCTTGGCGAGCAGTACTTC	CASSRSGLAGLSLGEQYF
.	.	TRBV28	TRBJ2-1	TGTGCCAGCAGTCCCATCGGGACACGTCAAGGGGTGCAGTTCTTC	CASSPIGTRQGVQFF
.	.	TRBV6-5	TRBJ2-2	TGTGCCAGCAGTTACTCGAGGGTGTTCCGGCCCGGGGAGCTGTTTTTT	CASSYSRVFRPGELFF
.	.	TRBV10-2	TRBJ1-1	TGCGCCAGCAGTGGGGGACACGTACTGAACACTGAAGCTTTCTTT	CASSGGHVLNTEAFF
.	TRBD1	TRBV11-2	TRBJ1-1	TGTGCCAGCAGCTCCGCAGGGACAGAGAACACTGAAGCTTTCTTT	CASSSAGTENTEAFF
.	.	TRBV6-6	TRBJ2-7	TGTGCCAGCAGTGAGGGTTCATTTACCTACGAGCAGTACTTC	CASSEGSFTYEQYF
.	.	TRBV7-9	TRBJ1-4	TGTGCCAGCAGCTTAGACCCGGGACACAAGAATGAAAAACTGTTTTTT	CASSLDPGHKNEKLFF
.	.	TRBV2	TRBJ1-3	TGTGCCAGCAGTGGTTCAGCCTTGCGAGGGACCTCGGCAGGAAACACCATATATTTT	CASSGSALRGTSAGNTIYF
.	.	TRBV25-1	TRBJ2-4	TGTGCCAGCAGTGATGAGGGGGGGCTAGCCAAAAACATTCAGTACTTC	CASSDEGGLAKNIQYF
once	TRBD2	TRBV7-6	TRBJ2-7	TGTGCCAGCAGCCTAGCGGGACCCTACGAGCAGTACTTC	CASSLAGPYEQYF
.	.	TRBV9	TRBJ1-1	TGTGCCAGCAGCGTAGGATCGGGTGGTGGCACTGAAGCTTTCTTT	CASSVGSGGGTEAFF
.	.	TRBV13	TRBJ2-3	TGTGCCAGCAGCTTACGTAGCGGCACAGATACGCAGTATTTT	CASSLRSGTDTQYF
.	.	TRBV7-9	TRBJ2-1	TGTGCCAGCAGCTTAACGGGCTCATATGCCGATGAGCAGTTCTTC	CASSLTGSYADEQFF
.	.	TRBV7-2	TRBJ2-7	TGCGCCAGCAGCCAAGACGTACAGGGCCCCTACGAGCAGTACTTC	CASSQDVQGPYEQYF
.	.	TRBV11-2	TRBJ1-1	TGTGCCAGCAGCAATCGGGACACTGAAGCTTTCTTT	CASSNRDTEAFF
.	.	TRBV9	TRBJ2-7	TGTGCCAGCAGCGTAGGGACGGGAACCTACGAGCAGTACTTC	CASSVGTGTYEQYF
.	.	TRBV9	TRBJ2-1	TGTGCCAGCAGCGTAGTTAGTAGCTCCTACAATGAGCAGTTCTTC	CASSVVSSSYNEQFF
.	TRBD1	TRBV4-1	TRBJ2-1	TGCGCCAGCAGCCATAACCCCGGGACAGGGCGGTACAATGAGCAGTTCTTC	CASSHNPGTGRYNEQFF
.	.	TRBV29-1	TRBJ2-7	TGCAGCGTTGAAGGGGGCATATACGAGCAGTACTTC	CSVEGGIYEQYF
.	.	TRBV27	TRBJ1-5	TGTGCCAGCAGTACCGGGCATCAGCCCCAGCATTTT	CASSTGHQPQHF
once	.	TRBV13	TRBJ1-1	TGTGCCAGCAGCTGGCAGTCCGACCTGAACACTGAAGCTTTCTTT	CASSWQSDLNTEAFF
once	TRBD2	TRBV19	TRBJ2-7	TGTGCCAGTAGCAACTACCTAGCGGGGAACACCTACGAGCAGTACTTC	CASSNYLAGNTYEQYF
.	TRBD2	TRBV13	TRBJ2-1	TGTGCCAGCAGCTTACCGACTAGCGGGACCAATGAGCAGTTCTTC	CASSLPTSGTNEQFF
once	.	TRBV12-5	TRBJ1-1	TGTGCTAGTGGTTTGGTACCAGGGTTAGACACTGAAGCTTTCTTT	CASGLVPGLDTEAFF
.	.	TRBV6-6	TRBJ1-2	TGTGCCAGCAGTCGACCGACAGGAAGTTTCTATGGCTACACCTTC	CASSRPTGSFYGYTF
once	.	TRBV9	TRBJ1-2	TGTGCCAGCAGCGTTGACAGATTTAACTATGGCTACACCTTC	CASSVDRFNYGYTF
.	TRBD1	TRBV15	TRBJ2-4	TGTGCCACCAGCAGCCGACAGGGGGCCAAAAACATTCAGTACTTC	CATSSRQGAKNIQYF
.	.	TRBV5-5	TRBJ2-2	TGTGCCAGCAGCCCCGGAGGGAGCTACACCGGGGAGCTGTTTTTT	CASSPGGSYTGELFF
once	.	TRBV2	TRBJ2-3	TGTGCCAGCAGTGAGGAAATAGGTCCAGATACGCAGTATTTT	CASSEEIGPDTQYF
.	.	TRBV29-1	TRBJ2-7	TGCAGCGTTAGTCCGGGCCTATCCTACGAGCAGTACTTC	CSVSPGLSYEQYF
.	.	TRBV5-6	TRBJ2-7	TGTGCCAGCAGCTTGGCCGGGCAAGGGGCCAATACCTACGAGCAGTACTTC	CASSLAGQGANTYEQYF
.	TRBD2	TRBV11-3	TRBJ2-2	TGTGCCAGCAGCTTAAGGTATCCTAGCGGATCGAACACCGGGGAGCTGTTTTTT	CASSLRYPSGSNTGELFF
.	.	TRBV5-4	TRBJ1-3	TGTGCCAGCAGCCCGGGCTCGAGCTCTGGAAACACCATATATTTT	CASSPGSSSGNTIYF
once	.	TRBV30	TRBJ2-1	TGTGCCTGGAGCTGGACGCTCTACAATGAGCAGTTCTTC	CAWSWTLYNEQFF
.	.	TRBV5-1	TRBJ1-5	TGCGCCAGCAGCTATTACGTAGATCAGCCCCAGCATTTT	CASSYYVDQPQHF